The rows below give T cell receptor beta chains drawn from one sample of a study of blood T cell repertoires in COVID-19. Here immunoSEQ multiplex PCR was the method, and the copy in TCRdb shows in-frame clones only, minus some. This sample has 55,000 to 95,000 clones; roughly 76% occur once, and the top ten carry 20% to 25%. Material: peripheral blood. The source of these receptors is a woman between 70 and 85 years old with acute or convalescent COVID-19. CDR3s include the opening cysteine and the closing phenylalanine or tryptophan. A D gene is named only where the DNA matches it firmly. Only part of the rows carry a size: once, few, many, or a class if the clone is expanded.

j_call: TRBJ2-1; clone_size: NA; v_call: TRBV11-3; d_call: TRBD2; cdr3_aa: CASSLRGTSGRNEQFF; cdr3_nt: TGTGCCAGCAGCTTAAGGGGGACTAGCGGACGTAATGAGCAGTTCTTC
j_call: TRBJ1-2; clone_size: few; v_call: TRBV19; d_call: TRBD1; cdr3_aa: CASSVRTGGYGYTF; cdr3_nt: TGTGCCAGTAGTGTACGGACAGGGGGCTATGGCTACACCTTC
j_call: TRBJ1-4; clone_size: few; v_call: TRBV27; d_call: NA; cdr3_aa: CASHQGGTTNEKLFF; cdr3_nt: TGTGCCAGCCACCAAGGTGGGACTACTAATGAAAAACTGTTTTTT
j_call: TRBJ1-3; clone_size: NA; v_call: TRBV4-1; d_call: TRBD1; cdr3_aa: CASSQADRTGRSGNTIYF; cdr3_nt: TGCGCCAGCAGCCAAGCAGACCGGACAGGCCGCTCTGGAAACACCATATATTTT
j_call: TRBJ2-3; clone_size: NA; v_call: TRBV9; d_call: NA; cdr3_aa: CASSVQVTDTQYF; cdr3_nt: TGTGCCAGCAGCGTACAGGTCACAGATACGCAGTATTTT
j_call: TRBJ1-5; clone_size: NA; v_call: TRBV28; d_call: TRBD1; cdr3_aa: CASRTGINQPQHF; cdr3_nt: TGTGCCAGTCGGACAGGGATAAATCAGCCCCAGCATTTT
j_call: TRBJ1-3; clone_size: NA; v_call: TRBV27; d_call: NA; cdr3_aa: CASSLQGAGDTIYF; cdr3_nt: TGTGCCAGCAGTTTACAAGGGGCGGGGGACACCATATATTTT
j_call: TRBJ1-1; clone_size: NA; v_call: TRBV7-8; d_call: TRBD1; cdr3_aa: CASSFNRGTEAFF; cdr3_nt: TGTGCCAGCAGCTTCAACAGGGGGACTGAAGCTTTCTTT
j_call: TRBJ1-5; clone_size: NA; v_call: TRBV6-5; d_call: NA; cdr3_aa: CASSSRRGRNQPQHF; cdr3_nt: TGTGCCAGCAGTTCACGAAGGGGTCGCAATCAGCCCCAGCATTTT
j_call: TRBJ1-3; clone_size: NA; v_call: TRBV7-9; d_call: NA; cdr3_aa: CASSSGGVSGNTIYF; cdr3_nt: TGTGCCAGCAGCTCCGGAGGGGTCTCTGGAAACACCATATATTTT
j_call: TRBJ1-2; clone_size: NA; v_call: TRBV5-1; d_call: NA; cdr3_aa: CASSLGGRDSYGYTF; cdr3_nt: TGCGCCAGCAGCTTGGGGGGTAGGGACTCCTATGGCTACACCTTC
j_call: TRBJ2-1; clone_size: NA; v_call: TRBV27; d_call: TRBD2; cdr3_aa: CASSQKPGGNEQFF; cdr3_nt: TGTGCCAGCAGTCAAAAGCCCGGGGGGAATGAGCAGTTCTTC
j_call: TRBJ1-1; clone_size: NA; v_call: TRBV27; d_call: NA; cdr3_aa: CASPTEEGKIDTEAFF; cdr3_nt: TGTGCCAGTCCCACGGAGGAGGGCAAGATCGACACTGAAGCTTTCTTT
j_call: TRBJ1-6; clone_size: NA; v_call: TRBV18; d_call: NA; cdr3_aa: CASSPLLGDYNSPLHF; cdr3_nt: TGTGCCAGCTCACCACTCTTAGGGGATTATAATTCACCCCTCCACTTT
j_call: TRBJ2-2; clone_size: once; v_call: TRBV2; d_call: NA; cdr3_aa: CASKRQGGTGELFF; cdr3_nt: TGTGCCAGCAAGAGACAGGGAGGAACCGGGGAGCTGTTTTTT
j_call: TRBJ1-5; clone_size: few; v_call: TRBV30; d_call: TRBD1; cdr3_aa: CAWSAAQGAGQPQHF; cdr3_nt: TGTGCCTGGAGTGCCGCACAGGGGGCCGGTCAGCCCCAGCATTTT
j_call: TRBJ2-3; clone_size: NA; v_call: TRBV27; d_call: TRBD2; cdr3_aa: CASSLLAATDTQYF; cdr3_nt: TGTGCCAGCAGTTTACTAGCGGCCACAGATACGCAGTATTTT
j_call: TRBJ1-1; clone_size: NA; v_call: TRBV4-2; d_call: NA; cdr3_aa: CASSQEAQGGNTEAFF; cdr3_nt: TGTGCCAGCAGCCAAGAAGCCCAGGGTGGGAACACTGAAGCTTTCTTT
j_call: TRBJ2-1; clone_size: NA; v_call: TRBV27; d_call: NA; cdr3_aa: CASSFLRATRAKVEQFF; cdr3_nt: TGTGCCAGCAGTTTTTTGAGGGCGACCCGGGCAAAGGTTGAGCAGTTCTTC
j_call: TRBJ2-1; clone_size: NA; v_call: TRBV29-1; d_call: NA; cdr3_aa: CSVKPGSTQFF; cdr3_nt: TGCAGCGTTAAACCGGGATCAACTCAGTTCTTC
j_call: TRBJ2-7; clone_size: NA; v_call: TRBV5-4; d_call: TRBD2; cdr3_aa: CASSLGTSGRYEQYF; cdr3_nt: TGTGCCAGCAGCTTGGGGACTAGCGGGAGGTACGAGCAGTACTTC
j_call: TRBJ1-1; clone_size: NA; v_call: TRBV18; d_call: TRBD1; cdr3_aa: CASSPRQGRLDTEAFF; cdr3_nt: TGTGCCAGCTCACCCCGACAGGGTAGGTTGGACACTGAAGCTTTCTTT
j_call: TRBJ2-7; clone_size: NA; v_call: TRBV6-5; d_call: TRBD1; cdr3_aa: CASSNRGKYEQYF; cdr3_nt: TGTGCCAGCAGCAACAGGGGAAAATACGAGCAGTACTTC
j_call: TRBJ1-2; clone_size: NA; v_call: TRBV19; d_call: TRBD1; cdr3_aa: CASSRQGNGYTF; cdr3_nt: TGTGCCAGTAGTCGACAGGGTAATGGCTACACCTTC
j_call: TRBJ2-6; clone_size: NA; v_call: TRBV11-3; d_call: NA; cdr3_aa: CASSLFRVPLFSGANVLTF; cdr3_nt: TGTGCCAGCAGCTTATTCAGGGTCCCTCTCTTCTCTGGGGCCAACGTCCTGACTTTC
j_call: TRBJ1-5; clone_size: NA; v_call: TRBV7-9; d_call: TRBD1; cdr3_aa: CASSFGQGSWGQPQHF; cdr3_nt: TGTGCCAGCAGCTTCGGACAGGGGAGCTGGGGTCAGCCCCAGCATTTT
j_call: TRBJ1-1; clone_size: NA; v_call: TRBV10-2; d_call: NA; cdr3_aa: CASSTWATEAFF; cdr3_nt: TGCGCCAGCAGTACATGGGCCACTGAAGCTTTCTTT
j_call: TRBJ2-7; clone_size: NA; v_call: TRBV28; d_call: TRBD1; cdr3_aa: CASSSLDRVAYEQYF; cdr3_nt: TGTGCCAGCAGTTCCCTCGACAGGGTAGCTTACGAGCAGTACTTC
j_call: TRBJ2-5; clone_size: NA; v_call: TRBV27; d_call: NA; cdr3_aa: CASSSGSPRETQYF; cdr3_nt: TGTGCCAGCAGTTCTGGGAGTCCCAGGGAGACCCAGTACTTC
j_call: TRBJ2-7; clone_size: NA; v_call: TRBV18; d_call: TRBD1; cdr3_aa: CASSPQGEAYEQYF; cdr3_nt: TGTGCCAGCTCACCCCAGGGGGAAGCCTACGAGCAGTACTTC